A single sample is the source of the 11 T cell receptor beta chains below, sequenced in a study of T cells in Graves' hyperthyroidism and ophthalmopathy. Regions amplified from RNA transcripts were the TCR beta CDR3 regions. A set of HTBI primers served as the primers for a first-round RT-PCR of the TCR CDR3. TCRdb reprocessed the multiplex PCR reads with MiXCR, giving one entry per CDR3 protein. The sample includes about 640,000 distinct CDR3 sequences, around 20% of them seen just once. Sequenced sample: blood. The source is a young man with Graves' ophthalmopathy.

The CDR3 region is CASSLRDPYEQYF. CDR3 DNA: TGTGCCAGCAGCTTAAGGGACCCCTACGAGCAGTACTTC. The J gene is TRBJ2-7, the V gene TRBV11-2, with D perhaps being TRBD1 or TRBD2 (5 bases each). The CDR3 contains 13 residues. V was clipped by 2 bases and J by 2 bases, with 7 bases between them. Looked up from germline, CDR1 is SGHAT and CDR2 is FQNNGV.

The table lists this clonotype with many counts. The rearrangement links TRBV28 to TRBJ2-3; D is ambiguous. Germline lookup yields CDR1 MDHEN and CDR2 SYDVKM. The CDR3 loop spans 14 amino acids. Trimming left V 4 bases short and J 2 bases short, with 10 bases between. This CDR3 is CASSSPLNTDTQYF. The CDR3 coding sequence is TGTGCCAGCAGTTCCCCATTGAACACAGATACGCAGTATTTT.

This clonotype was recorded at least ten times. The chain joins TRBV5-1 to TRBJ1-1, with 7 bases fitting TRBD1. The germline V gene encodes CDR1 SGHRS and CDR2 YFSETQ. There are 14 residues in the CDR3. J gave up 5 bases and V 4 bases, and 8 bases lay outside the gene matches. The CDR3 sequence is CASSERQGGTEAFF. Written as DNA, the CDR3 is TGCGCCAGCAGCGAGAGACAGGGTGGAACTGAAGCTTTCTTT.

There are many counts of this clonotype. The V call is TRBV11-1, the J call TRBJ1-1, with D hard to call. The CDR3 contains 15 residues. Germline CDR1 SGHAT, CDR2 FQDESV (reference sequence). Trimming took 1 base from V and 6 from J, leaving 15 bases between them. CDR3 bases: TGTGCCAGCAGCTTAGGCGGCATGCCTGCCTCTGAAGCTTTCTTT. Translation: CASSLGGMPASEAFF.

In the case of this clonotype: Given a much more abundant clone one base away, this may be a read error. The chain employs TRBV3-1 and TRBJ1-1; D perhaps matches TRBD1 (5 bases). This CDR3 has 16 amino acids. Looked up from germline, CDR1 is LGHDT and CDR2 is YNNKEL (reference sequence). Trimming left V 4 bases short and J 2 bases short, with 17 bases between. The CDR3 coding sequence is TGTGCCAGCAGCCGACCTACGGGGGGTTTAAACACTGAAGCTTTCTTT. Translating it yields CASSRPTGGLNTEAFF.

The chain uses TRBV7-2 and TRBJ2-1, with TRBD1 as a possible D gene (5 bases). The germline CDR1 and CDR2 sequences are SGHTA and FQGNSA. The CDR3 is 16 amino acids. Trimming pared 5 bases from V and 4 bases from J, leaving 18 bases between. The CDR3 DNA reads as TGTGCCAGCAGCCACTATGGGCAGGGTCTTTACAATGAGCAGTTCTTC. Protein product: CASSHYGQGLYNEQFF.

The table lists this clonotype with many counts. The chain links TRBV20-1 to TRBJ1-2, with D unclear. The V gene lost 0 bases and the J gene lost 5 bases, with 13 bases spanning the gap. The germline CDR1 and CDR2 sequences are DFQATT and SNEGSKA (reference sequence). CDR3 length: 14 residues. The DNA for the CDR3 is TGCAGTGCTAGAGATGGAAGGGTGAGGTATGGCTACACCTTC. It translates to CSARDGRVRYGYTF.

The chain joins TRBV3-1 to TRBJ1-1; D is unclear. Germline CDR1 is LGHDT and CDR2 is YNNKEL (reference sequence). The CDR3 covers 13 residues. Trimming removed 1 base from V and 11 bases from J, with 14 bases in between. The CDR3 nucleotides read TGTGCCAGCAGCCAAGCAGGATGGCACGCGGCTTTCTTT. This encodes CASSQAGWHAAFF. The full variable domain, completed using reference TRBV3-1 and TRBJ1-1, is DTAVSQTPKYLVTQMGNDKSIKCEQNLGHDTMYWYKQDSKKFLKIMFSYNNKELIINETVPNRFSPKSPDKAHLNLHINSLELGDSAVYFCASSQAGWHAAFFGQGTRLTVV.

The V gene is TRBV11-2, the J gene TRBJ1-3, with D unclear. V was shortened by 3 bases and J by 0 bases, with 9 bases between the two germline ends. The CDR3 extends over 15 amino acids. Germline V CDR1 and CDR2: SGHAT, FQNNGV. The DNA for the CDR3 is TGTGCCAGCAGCTTTACACCCGACTCTGGAAACACCATATATTTT. Residues: CASSFTPDSGNTIYF.

This clonotype was seen repeatedly, ten times or more. V gene TRBV11-2 combines with J gene TRBJ1-1; weak D call: TRBD1 (5 bases). This CDR3 comprises 16 residues. V was clipped by 7 bases and J by 2 bases, with 20 bases between them. Germline CDR1 reads SGHAT; CDR2 reads FQNNGV. CDR3: CASTPAGPGSNTEAFF. The CDR3 DNA sequence: TGTGCCAGCACCCCCGCGGGGCCAGGGTCAAACACTGAAGCTTTCTTT.

The gene calls are TRBV7-9 and TRBJ2-2; 11 nucleotides align to TRBD2. In germline, CDR1 is SEHNR, CDR2 FQNEAQ (reference sequence). V dropped 5 bases and J dropped 4; count of bases not matched to a gene: 6. The CDR3 has 16 amino acids. In DNA, the CDR3 is TGTGCCAGCAGCCTTAGCGGGAGGGCCATCACCGGGGAGCTGTTTTTT. Translation gives CASSLSGRAITGELFF.